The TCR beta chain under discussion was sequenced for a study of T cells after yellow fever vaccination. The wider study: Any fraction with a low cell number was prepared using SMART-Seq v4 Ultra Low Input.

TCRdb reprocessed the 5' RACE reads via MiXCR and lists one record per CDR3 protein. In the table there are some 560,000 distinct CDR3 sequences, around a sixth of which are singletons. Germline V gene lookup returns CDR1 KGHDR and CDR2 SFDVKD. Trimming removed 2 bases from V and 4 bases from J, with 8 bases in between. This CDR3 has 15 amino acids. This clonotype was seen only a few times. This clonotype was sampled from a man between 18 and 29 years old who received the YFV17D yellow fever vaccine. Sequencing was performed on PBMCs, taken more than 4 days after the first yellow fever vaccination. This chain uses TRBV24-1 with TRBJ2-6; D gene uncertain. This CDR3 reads CATSDSRTGANVLTF. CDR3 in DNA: TGTGCCACCAGTGATTCAAGGACCGGGGCCAACGTCCTGACTTTC.